This T cell receptor (beta chain) was recorded in a study of T-cell reconstitution after alpha-beta-depleted transplantation in children. Overall study results and limits: Several hundred rapidly expanded clones from non-depleted graft cells reportedly supplied alpha-beta T cells about two months post-transplant.

Germline lookup yields CDR1 ENHRY and CDR2 SYGVKD. The CDR3 sequence is 16 residues long. Between the trimmed V and J ends, which lost 6 bases and 1 base, there was a span of 16 bases. Unique molecular identifiers were incorporated into the prepared TCRbeta library. TCRdb analysed the PCR reads with MiXCR anew, one entry per CDR3 protein. The sample has under 300,000 distinct CDR3 sequences, roughly 10% seen once. This clonotype was counted at least ten times. Its antigen remains unidentified. The receptor was derived from a male patient under 10 years old who had a stem cell transplant for chronic granulomatous disease, so the T cells may come from the graft donor. J is TRBJ2-1 and V is TRBV10-3; weak D call: TRBD2 (5 bases). Sample: peripheral blood, taken 180 days after TCRalphabeta/CD19-depleted stem cell transplant. The CDR3 loop reads CAIRTAKEESYNEQFF. Here the CDR3 DNA reads TGTGCCATCAGAACCGCTAAGGAGGAGTCCTACAATGAGCAGTTCTTC.